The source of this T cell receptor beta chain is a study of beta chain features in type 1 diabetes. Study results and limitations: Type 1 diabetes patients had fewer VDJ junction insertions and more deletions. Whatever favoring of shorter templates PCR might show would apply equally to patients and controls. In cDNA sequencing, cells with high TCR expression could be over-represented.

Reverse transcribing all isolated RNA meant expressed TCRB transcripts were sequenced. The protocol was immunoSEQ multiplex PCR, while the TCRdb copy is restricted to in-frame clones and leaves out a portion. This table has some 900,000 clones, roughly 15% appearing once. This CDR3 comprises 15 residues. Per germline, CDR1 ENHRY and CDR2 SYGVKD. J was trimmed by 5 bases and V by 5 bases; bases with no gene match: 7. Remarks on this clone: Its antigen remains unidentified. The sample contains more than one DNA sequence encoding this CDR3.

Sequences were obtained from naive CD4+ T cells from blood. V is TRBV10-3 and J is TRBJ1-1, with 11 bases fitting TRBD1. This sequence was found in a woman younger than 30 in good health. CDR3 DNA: TGTGCCATCAGTTTCGCCGGGACAGGGGGTACTGAAGCTTTCTTT. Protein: CAISFAGTGGTEAFF.